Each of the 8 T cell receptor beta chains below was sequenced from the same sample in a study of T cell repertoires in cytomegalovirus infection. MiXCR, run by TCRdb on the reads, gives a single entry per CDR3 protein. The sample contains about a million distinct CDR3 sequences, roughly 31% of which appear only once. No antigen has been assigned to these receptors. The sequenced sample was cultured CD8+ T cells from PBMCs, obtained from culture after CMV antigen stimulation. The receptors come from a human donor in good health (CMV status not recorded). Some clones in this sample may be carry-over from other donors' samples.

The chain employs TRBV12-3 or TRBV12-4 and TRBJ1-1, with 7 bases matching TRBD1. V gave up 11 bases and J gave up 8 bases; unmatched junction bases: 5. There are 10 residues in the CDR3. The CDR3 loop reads CALRDSEAFF. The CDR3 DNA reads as TGTGCCCTCAGGGACAGCGAAGCTTTCTTT.

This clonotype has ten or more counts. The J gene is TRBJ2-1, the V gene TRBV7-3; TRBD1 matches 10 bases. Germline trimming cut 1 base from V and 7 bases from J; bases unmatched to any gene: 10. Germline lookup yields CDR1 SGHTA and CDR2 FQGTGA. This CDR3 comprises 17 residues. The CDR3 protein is CASSLRRTGGLRNEQFF. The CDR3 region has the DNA TGTGCCAGCAGCTTAAGAAGGACAGGGGGGTTAAGGAATGAGCAGTTCTTC. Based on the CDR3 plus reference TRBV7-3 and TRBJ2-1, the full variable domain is GAGVSQTPSNKVTEKGKYVELRCDPISGHTALYWYRQSLGQGPEFLIYFQGTGAADDSGLPNDRFFAVRPEGSVSTLKIQRTERGDSAVYLCASSLRRTGGLRNEQFFGPGTRLTVL.

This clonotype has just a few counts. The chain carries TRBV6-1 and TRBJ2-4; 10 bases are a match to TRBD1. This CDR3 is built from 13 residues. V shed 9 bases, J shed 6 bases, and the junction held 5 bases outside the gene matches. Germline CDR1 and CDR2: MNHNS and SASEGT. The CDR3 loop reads CASKGQGPNIQYF. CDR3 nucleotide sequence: TGTGCCAGTAAGGGACAGGGGCCAAACATTCAGTACTTC.

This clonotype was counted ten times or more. The CDR3 loop reads CASGTPGPTNYGYTF. DNA of the CDR3: TGTGCCAGCGGAACCCCGGGACCGACAAACTATGGCTACACCTTC. The chain couples TRBV7-8 to TRBJ1-2; D is perhaps TRBD1 (5 bases). Looked up from germline, CDR1 is SGHVS and CDR2 is FQNEAQ. V was shortened by 8 bases and J by 2 bases, with 18 bases between the two germline ends. The CDR3 is made up of 15 amino acids.

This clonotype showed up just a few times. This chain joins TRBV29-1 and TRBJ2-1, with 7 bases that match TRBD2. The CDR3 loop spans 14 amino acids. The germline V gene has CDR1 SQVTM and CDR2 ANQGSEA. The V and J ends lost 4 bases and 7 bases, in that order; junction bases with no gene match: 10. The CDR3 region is CSVGGGPVGNEQFF. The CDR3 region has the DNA TGCAGCGTTGGGGGGGGACCTGTCGGTAATGAGCAGTTCTTC.

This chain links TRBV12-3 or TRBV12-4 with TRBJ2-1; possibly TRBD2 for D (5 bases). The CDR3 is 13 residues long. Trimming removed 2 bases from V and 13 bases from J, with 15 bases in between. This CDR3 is CASSLPSHKIQFF. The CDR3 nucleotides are TGTGCCAGCAGTTTACCTAGCCACAAGATCCAGTTCTTC.

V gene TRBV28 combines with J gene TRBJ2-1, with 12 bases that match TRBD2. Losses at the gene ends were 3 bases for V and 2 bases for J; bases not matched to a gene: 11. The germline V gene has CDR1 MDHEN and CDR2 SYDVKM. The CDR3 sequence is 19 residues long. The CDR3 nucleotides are TGTGCCAGCAGTTTCGGGCTAGCGGGGGGGCCGGGAACCTACAATGAGCAGTTCTTC. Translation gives CASSFGLAGGPGTYNEQFF. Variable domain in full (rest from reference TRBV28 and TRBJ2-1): DVKVTQSSRYLVKRTGEKVFLECVQDMDHENMFWYRQDPGLGLRLIYFSYDVKMKEKGDIPEGYSVSREKKERFSLILESASTNQTSMYLCASSFGLAGGPGTYNEQFFGPGTRLTVL.

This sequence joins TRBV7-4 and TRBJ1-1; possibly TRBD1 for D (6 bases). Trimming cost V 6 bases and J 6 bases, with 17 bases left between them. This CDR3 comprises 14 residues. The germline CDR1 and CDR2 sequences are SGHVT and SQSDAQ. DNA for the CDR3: TGTGCCAGCAGGGAAGGGGTGGGACATGCTGAAGCTTTCTTT. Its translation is CASREGVGHAEAFF.